These T cell receptor beta chains were read from a single sample in a study of blood T cells in healthy people across ages. TCRdb itself ran the 5' RACE reads through MiXCR, one entry per CDR3 protein. The sample includes about 1.1 million distinct CDR3 sequences, around two fifths of them seen just once. The sequenced sample consisted of blood. These TCRs come from a man between 18 and 29 years old in good health. Each CDR3 is given with its conserved first and last residue. D genes are given only for firm matches. Size values are once, few and many counts, or a class for expanded clones, and some rows have none.

abundance	len	v_gene	j_gene	d_gene	CDR3aa	CDR3nt
few	14	TRBV6-5	TRBJ1-4	.	CASSYGQGGEKLFF	TGTGCCAGCAGTTACGGGCAGGGAGGGGAAAAACTGTTTTTT
.	16	TRBV5-1	TRBJ1-1	TRBD1	CASSQELTGDYSEAFF	TGCGCCAGCAGCCAGGAACTTACAGGGGACTATTCTGAAGCTTTCTTT
many	15	TRBV20-1	TRBJ2-7	.	CSARDRSGSRNEQYF	TGCAGTGCTAGAGACCGATCAGGGTCGAGAAACGAGCAGTACTTC
.	17	TRBV20-1	TRBJ1-1	.	CSARTFRDLLVVAEAFF	TGCAGTGCTAGGACATTCCGGGACCTATTGGTAGTCGCTGAAGCTTTCTTT
.	15	TRBV7-2	TRBJ1-5	TRBD1	CASSTGTGLFQPQHF	TGTGCCAGCAGCACCGGGACAGGGCTGTTTCAGCCCCAGCATTTT
.	15	TRBV19	TRBJ2-3	.	CASSMEGDPTDTQYF	TGTGCCAGTAGTATGGAAGGGGACCCCACAGATACGCAGTATTTT
few	15	TRBV11-2	TRBJ2-7	.	CASSLNRDLSYEQYF	TGTGCCAGCAGCTTAAACAGGGATCTATCCTACGAGCAGTACTTC
.	13	TRBV7-2	TRBJ2-3	.	CASSRDSTGTQYF	TGTGCCAGCAGCCGAGACAGCACAGGTACGCAGTATTTT
.	17	TRBV9	TRBJ2-1	TRBD2	CASSVVKAGGHYNEQFF	TGTGCCAGCAGCGTAGTTAAAGCGGGGGGCCACTACAATGAGCAGTTCTTC
.	15	TRBV6-7	TRBJ1-5	.	CARTFRGMGNQPQHF	TGTGCCAGAACTTTTCGGGGGATGGGCAATCAGCCCCAGCATTTT
.	14	TRBV10-3	TRBJ1-5	TRBD1	CAISGQGKDQPQHF	TGTGCCATCAGTGGACAGGGCAAGGATCAGCCCCAGCATTTT
.	16	TRBV2	TRBJ2-4	.	CASSDRRFLAKNIQYF	TGTGCCAGCAGTGATCGGCGCTTTCTAGCCAAAAACATTCAGTACTTC
.	16	TRBV5-1	TRBJ2-3	TRBD2	CASSLRTSGDLDTQYF	TGCGCCAGCAGCCTGCGGACTAGCGGGGATTTGGATACGCAGTATTTT
few	15	TRBV7-3	TRBJ2-3	TRBD1	CASSHVGGGADTQYF	TGTGCCAGCAGTCACGTAGGGGGCGGTGCAGATACGCAGTATTTT
.	15	TRBV12-3/TRBV12-4	TRBJ2-1	TRBD2	CASRTLLAGFNEQFF	TGTGCCAGCCGGACCCTACTAGCGGGGTTCAATGAGCAGTTCTTC
.	14	TRBV2	TRBJ2-5	.	CASSEGQGRETQYF	TGTGCCAGCAGTGAGGGGCAGGGGAGGGAGACCCAGTACTTC
.	13	TRBV10-3	TRBJ1-2	.	CAITQTEPGGYTF	TGTGCCATCACCCAGACAGAGCCGGGAGGCTACACCTTC
.	14	TRBV6-2/TRBV6-3	TRBJ2-3	.	CASSYSVGSDTQYF	TGTGCCAGCAGTTACTCAGTAGGGTCGGATACGCAGTATTTT
.	15	TRBV10-3	TRBJ2-1	TRBD2	CAISESSREGETQFF	TGTGCCATCAGTGAGTCAAGCCGGGAGGGGGAGACCCAGTTCTTC
.	17	TRBV6-1	TRBJ2-3	.	CASSEDWASAGTDTQYF	TGTGCCAGCAGTGAAGATTGGGCATCGGCAGGCACAGATACGCAGTATTTT
.	13	TRBV6-5	TRBJ2-1	.	CASSYSFREEQFF	TGTGCCAGCAGTTACTCTTTCAGGGAAGAGCAGTTCTTC
.	16	TRBV6-5	TRBJ1-5	.	CASSPLGLISNQPQHF	TGTGCCAGCAGTCCCCTTGGCCTGATTAGCAATCAGCCCCAGCATTTT
.	15	TRBV6-2/TRBV6-3	TRBJ1-2	.	CASRPGPQEDYGYTF	TGTGCCAGCAGACCTGGACCCCAAGAGGACTATGGCTACACCTTC
.	14	TRBV7-8	TRBJ2-7	.	CASSPRGLSYEQYF	TGTGCCAGCAGCCCGCGGGGGCTCTCCTACGAGCAGTACTTC